This T cell receptor beta chain was sequenced during a study of T cells in Graves' hyperthyroidism and ophthalmopathy. Study details: At the time of initial diagnosis and before any treatment, peripheral blood was collected. General study results and limits: The model made its ophthalmopathy prediction, and onset followed a median 6.5 months later. Classification by a 13 V-J model distinguished ophthalmopathy from stable hyperthyroidism.

TCR beta CDR3 regions were amplified from RNA transcripts. Initially, a first-round RT-PCR of the TCR CDR3 employed the HTBI primer set. One entry per CDR3 protein, called by TCRdb with MiXCR from the multiplex PCR reads. Seen here are 490,000 or so distinct CDR3 sequences, 22% observed once, and the top ten hold 45% to 55%. V was pared by 0 bases and J by 6 bases, with 15 bases between. Germline V gene lookup returns CDR1 SGHAT and CDR2 FQNNGV. The CDR3 extends over 15 amino acids. This clonotype was observed a handful of times. Its specificity is unknown. The V and J genes are TRBV11-2 and TRBJ2-7; TRBD2 might be the D (5 bases). Input material: blood. The clonotype was recovered from a woman between 65 and 79 years old with Graves' ophthalmopathy. The CDR3 reads CASSLDILVLFEQYF. The CDR3 DNA follows: TGTGCCAGCAGCTTAGATATACTAGTATTGTTCGAGCAGTACTTC.